Given below is one T cell receptor beta chain in context. Its antigen is not identified. This specimen belongs to a study of graft-versus-host responses after intestinal transplantation. Study context: Among the recipients, transplants were multivisceral, liver-intestinal, or isolated intestinal. Following induction with anti-thymocyte globulin, all recipients were given tacrolimus and steroids for three to four years. General observations from the study: Levels of circulating GvH clones at their peak were associated with early post-transplant HvG declines.

Measured with immunoSEQ multiplex PCR; TCRdb has only the in-frame clones, and not every one. The table includes 96,000 or so clones, more than 85% detected once. This CDR3 has 15 amino acids. Germline loops: CDR1 SGHRS, CDR2 YFSETQ. V is TRBV5-1 and J is TRBJ2-5, with TRBD1 identical over 9 bases. The J call is in doubt because the DNA end fits TRBJ2-7 better. Sequenced here: unstimulated CD4+ T cells sorted from spleen or lymph node cells, sampled before intestinal transplant. This TCR came from a human donor who received an intestinal transplant. The CDR3 sequence is CASSLVRTGDYEQYF. CDR3 sequence (DNA): TGCGCCAGCAGCTTGGTTCGGACAGGGGACTACGAGCAGTACTTC.